Presented here are 25 T cell receptor beta chains from one specimen sequenced in a study of cytomegalovirus exposure and HLA in healthy donors. Measured with immunoSEQ multiplex PCR; TCRdb has only the in-frame clones, and not every one. The table lists roughly 220,000 clones, about 90% of them singletons, with about 1% in the top ten. The sample taken for sequencing was PBMCs. These receptors were obtained from a woman aged 18-35 years in good health and CMV-seronegative.

This clone was found once. This sequence joins TRBV10-1 and TRBJ2-1; D gene ambiguous. This CDR3 is built from 12 residues. V shed 0 bases and J shed 6 bases, with 3 bases lying between them. CDR1 and CDR2 from the germline V gene are WNHNN and SYGVQD (reference sequence). The CDR3 DNA sequence: TGCGCCAGCAGTGAGTCGAGCAATGAGCAGTTCTTC. Translating it yields CASSESSNEQFF.

The V call is TRBV5-1, the J call TRBJ1-1; 7 bases line up with TRBD1. The CDR3 is 15 residues long. Germline V gives CDR1 SGHRS, CDR2 YFSETQ. J gave up 5 bases and V 0 bases, and 7 bases lay outside the gene matches. The CDR3: CASSLVTGEGTEAFF. The CDR3 DNA reads TGCGCCAGCAGCTTGGTAACAGGGGAAGGGACTGAAGCTTTCTTT.

This sequence joins TRBV27 and TRBJ1-5; D unresolved. In germline, CDR1 is MNHEY, CDR2 SMNVEV (reference sequence). The CDR3 is 12 residues long. The V end was cut by 10 bases, the J end by 1 base, with 8 bases between. The CDR3 bases are TGTGCCACGGGGTCCAGCAATCAGCCCCAGCATTTT. This encodes CATGSSNQPQHF.

This chain connects TRBV5-4 to TRBJ2-1; no reliable D call. Germline assignment: CDR1 SGHNT and CDR2 YYREEE (reference sequence). The V end lost 4 bases, the J end lost 8 bases, and 10 bases lay between the germline ends. The CDR3 loop spans 12 amino acids. CDR3 residues: CASSPIRDEQFF. The CDR3 DNA reads as TGTGCCAGCAGCCCAATTCGAGATGAGCAGTTCTTC.

The V call is TRBV5-1, the J call TRBJ2-1; 10 positions agree with TRBD2. This CDR3 contains 15 residues. In germline, CDR1 is SGHRS, CDR2 YFSETQ. The trim removed 3 bases at V and 4 bases at J, leaving 4 bases unmatched. The CDR3 region has the DNA TGCGCCAGCAGCTACACTAGCGGGAATTACAATGAGCAGTTCTTC. Residues: CASSYTSGNYNEQFF.

J is TRBJ2-1 and V is TRBV7-6; D gene ambiguous. CDR3 size: 16 residues. V dropped 2 bases and J dropped 0 bases, with 11 bases sitting between them. Germline V gene lookup returns CDR1 SGHVS and CDR2 FNYEAQ. The CDR3 DNA is TGTGCCAGCAGCTTACTGAGCGAGAGCTCCTACAATGAGCAGTTCTTC. Its translation is CASSLLSESSYNEQFF.

This chain links TRBV2 with TRBJ2-3; 13 nucleotides agree with TRBD2. The CDR3 loop spans 16 amino acids. V lost 6 bases and J lost 5; bases outside the gene matches: 8. CDR1 and CDR2 (germline): SNHLY, FYNNEI. CDR3 nucleotides: TGTGCCAGCAGCTCCCCGGGACTAGCGGGATTAGATACGCAGTATTTT. It translates to CASSSPGLAGLDTQYF.

This chain joins TRBV7-2 and TRBJ2-1; 10 bases line up with TRBD2. The V gene's germline CDR1 is SGHTA and CDR2 FQGNSA. Unmatched junction bases numbered 3, after V lost 1 base and J lost 6 bases. The CDR3 has 15 residues. The CDR3 protein is CASSLVASGSNEQFF. CDR3 DNA sequence: TGTGCCAGCAGCTTAGTGGCTAGCGGGAGCAATGAGCAGTTCTTC.

The chain uses TRBV30 and TRBJ1-3, with D possibly matching TRBD1 (6 bases). With 6 bases removed from V and 2 bases from J, the gap between germline ends came to 17 bases. CDR1 and CDR2 from the germline V gene are GTSNPN and SVGIG (reference sequence). The CDR3 consists of 15 residues. CDR3 bases: TGTGCCTGCTCAAGGGGGGGTTTGGCTGGAAACACCATATATTTT. Amino acid sequence: CACSRGGLAGNTIYF.

The rearrangement joins TRBV25-1 to TRBJ1-5, with 9 bases aligning to TRBD1. The CDR3 is 15 amino acids. V lost 3 bases to trimming and J lost 4 bases; unmatched junction nucleotides: 4. The germline V gene encodes CDR1 MGHDK and CDR2 SYGVNS. Here the CDR3 DNA reads TGTGCCAGCAGTGACCCCGGGACAGGGAATCAGCCCCAGCATTTT. This sequence encodes CASSDPGTGNQPQHF. Variable domain in full (rest from reference TRBV25-1 and TRBJ1-5): EADIYQTPRYLVIGTGKKITLECSQTMGHDKMYWYQQDPGMELHLIHYSYGVNSTEKGDLSSESTVSRIRTEHFPLTLESARPSHTSQYLCASSDPGTGNQPQHFGDGTRLSIL.

This clone occurred a few times. The genes are TRBV9 and TRBJ2-7; TRBD2 agrees at 9 bases. The CDR3 is made up of 14 amino acids. Trimming at V came to 0 bases and at J to 3 bases, leaving 1 base not matched to a gene. Germline lookup yields CDR1 SGDLS and CDR2 YYNGEE. In nucleotides, the CDR3 is TGTGCCAGCAGCGTAGCGCGGGAGGGCTACGAGCAGTACTTC. Protein product: CASSVAREGYEQYF.

This rearrangement joins TRBV28 to TRBJ2-2; TRBD1 agrees at 12 bases. The CDR3 is 17 residues long. The germline gives CDR1 MDHEN, CDR2 SYDVKM. J lost 1 base, V lost 7 bases, and 7 bases had no gene match. The CDR3 here is CASTGQGARGNTGELFF. CDR3 nucleotides: TGTGCCAGCACGGGACAGGGGGCGAGGGGGAACACCGGGGAGCTGTTTTTT.

The V and J genes are TRBV27 and TRBJ1-1; D unclear. Germline V lookup: CDR1 MNHEY, CDR2 SMNVEV (reference sequence). V was cut by 5 bases and J by 1 base, with 8 bases left in between. This CDR3 has 13 residues. Here the CDR3 reads CASSLTANTEAFF. The CDR3 bases are TGTGCCAGCAGTCTTACAGCGAACACTGAAGCTTTCTTT.

This chain joins TRBV11-2 and TRBJ2-5, with a weak D call TRBD1 (5 bases). The CDR3 length is 16 residues. The ends were cut back, 1 base at V and 5 bases at J, with 17 bases in the middle. The germline V gene has CDR1 SGHAT and CDR2 FQNNGV. The CDR3 sequence: CASSLGVLGRAETQYF. CDR3 nucleotides: TGTGCCAGCAGCTTAGGGGTATTGGGCAGGGCCGAGACCCAGTACTTC.

The V call is TRBV27, the J call TRBJ2-2, with D possibly TRBD1 on 5 matching bases. The V and J ends lost 4 bases and 5 bases respectively, with 20 bases between them. From germline, CDR1 is MNHEY and CDR2 SMNVEV (reference sequence). The CDR3 sequence is 17 residues long. In nucleotides, the CDR3 is TGTGCCAGCAGTTCCCCCCTCAGCAGGGTGGGTACCGGGGAGCTGTTTTTT. It codes for CASSSPLSRVGTGELFF.

The chain is built from TRBV27 and TRBJ2-7, with a tentative D call TRBD1 (7 bases). The CDR3 covers 15 residues. V was clipped by 7 bases and J by 3 bases, with 19 bases between them. CDR1 and CDR2 from the germline V gene are MNHEY and SMNVEV (reference sequence). For the CDR3, the DNA is TGTGCCAGCACTAAGCTCCAGGGGGGAATCTACGAGCAGTACTTC. The encoded protein is CASTKLQGGIYEQYF.

The chain combines TRBV27 with TRBJ2-2, with 8 bases matching TRBD1. The CDR3 is made up of 16 amino acids. The V segment lost 5 bases and the J segment 0 bases; nucleotides outside the gene matches: 5. The germline V gene has CDR1 MNHEY and CDR2 SMNVEV (reference sequence). The DNA for the CDR3 is TGTGCCAGCAGTCCGCGACAGGGGCCGAACACCGGGGAGCTGTTTTTT. Residues: CASSPRQGPNTGELFF.

The chain has TRBV7-9 and TRBJ1-5, with D perhaps TRBD1 (6 bases). Looked up from germline, CDR1 is SEHNR and CDR2 is FQNEAQ (reference sequence). V dropped 8 bases and J dropped 11 bases, with 16 bases sitting between them. The CDR3 is made up of 12 amino acids. The CDR3 sequence is CASGGATVAQHF. The CDR3 region has the DNA TGTGCCAGCGGGGGGGCCACTGTGGCCCAGCATTTT. The complete variable domain, with remaining parts taken from reference TRBV7-9 and TRBJ1-5, reads DTGVSQNPRHKITKRGQNVTFRCDPISEHNRLYWYRQTLGQGPEFLTYFQNEAQLEKSRLLSDRFSAERPKGSFSTLEIQRTEQGDSAMYLCASGGATVAQHFGDGTRLSIL.

The rearrangement joins TRBV19 to TRBJ2-5; 8 nucleotides align to TRBD1. Germline values: CDR1 LNHDA, CDR2 SQIVND (reference sequence). The J segment lost 3 bases and the V segment lost 6 bases, leaving 9 bases of the junction unmatched. The CDR3 consists of 15 residues. The CDR3 protein is CASRDGQGGKETQYF. DNA of the CDR3: TGTGCCAGTAGGGATGGACAGGGTGGAAAAGAGACCCAGTACTTC.

The chain couples TRBV7-9 to TRBJ1-2; D is perhaps TRBD1 (6 bases). Germline V lookup: CDR1 SEHNR, CDR2 FQNEAQ (reference sequence). The V end lost 5 bases, the J end lost 8 bases, and 15 bases lay between the germline ends. The CDR3 is 13 amino acids. The CDR3 DNA reads TGTGCCAGCAGCCTTCAGGGGTCTCACGGCTACACCTTC. This sequence encodes CASSLQGSHGYTF.

V usage is TRBV10-3 and J usage is TRBJ2-2; tentative D call: TRBD2 (6 bases). The V end was cut by 10 bases, the J end by 4 bases, with 16 bases between. Germline CDR1 reads ENHRY; CDR2 reads SYGVKD. This CDR3 is built from 14 residues. The CDR3 sequence: CATRGTDGTGELFF. CDR3 nucleotides: TGTGCCACACGGGGGACGGATGGCACCGGGGAGCTGTTTTTT.

V usage is TRBV28 and J usage is TRBJ1-1, with D tentatively TRBD1 (5 bases). There are 15 residues in the CDR3. Trimming took 3 bases from V and 3 from J, leaving 14 bases between them. In germline, CDR1 is MDHEN, CDR2 SYDVKM. The CDR3 protein is CASSFRGWGDTEAFF. CDR3 DNA: TGTGCCAGCAGTTTTAGGGGCTGGGGGGACACTGAAGCTTTCTTT. Combining the CDR3 with reference TRBV28 and TRBJ1-1 gives the whole variable domain DVKVTQSSRYLVKRTGEKVFLECVQDMDHENMFWYRQDPGLGLRLIYFSYDVKMKEKGDIPEGYSVSREKKERFSLILESASTNQTSMYLCASSFRGWGDTEAFFGQGTRLTVV.

The chain is built from TRBV11-2 and TRBJ1-1; the D gene is possibly TRBD1 (5 bases). Germline V gene sequence: CDR1 SGHAT, CDR2 FQNNGV. This CDR3 has 15 amino acids. Trimming took 5 bases from V and 0 from J, leaving 13 bases between them. The CDR3 reads CASSPADSLNTEAFF. Written as DNA, the CDR3 is TGTGCCAGCAGCCCTGCTGACAGTCTGAACACTGAAGCTTTCTTT.

The count of this clone is one. This chain connects TRBV4-1 to TRBJ1-5; 10 bases align to TRBD1. CDR1 and CDR2 (germline): MGHRA, YSYEKL. V shed 2 bases, J shed 0 bases, and the junction held 7 bases outside the gene matches. This CDR3 has 18 amino acids. CDR3 amino acids: CASSQMDRGGFSNQPQHF. DNA for the CDR3: TGCGCCAGCAGCCAAATGGACAGGGGGGGTTTTAGCAATCAGCCCCAGCATTTT.

The chain has TRBV9 and TRBJ1-2, with a possible D match to TRBD1 (5 bases). The CDR3 consists of 12 residues. V lost 9 bases, J lost 4 bases, and 13 bases lay in between. In germline, CDR1 is SGDLS, CDR2 YYNGEE. The CDR3 spells CATGAGFYGYTF. CDR3 sequence (DNA): TGTGCCACTGGGGCAGGGTTCTATGGCTACACCTTC.